The rows below give T cell receptor beta chains drawn from one sample of a study of T cells in Graves' hyperthyroidism and ophthalmopathy. TCRdb reanalysed the multiplex PCR reads using MiXCR and keeps one entry per CDR3 protein. This sample has about 480,000 distinct CDR3 sequences, with approximately 15% found just once. The sequenced sample consisted of blood. The receptors here all came from a woman aged 18-30 years with Graves' hyperthyroidism. Both conserved end residues are part of each CDR3. Fields, in order: J gene, V gene, CDR3 protein.

TRBJ2-3	TRBV9	CASSVGTSGSGDTQYF
TRBJ2-7	TRBV3-1	CASSQEGPLAGGEQYF
TRBJ2-1	TRBV5-1	CASSLGVGGFNEQFF
TRBJ2-1	TRBV14	CASSHNGLAGAYNEQFF
TRBJ2-2	TRBV20-1	CSARGGYAGTGELFF
TRBJ2-3	TRBV20-1	CSASRASGDDTQYF
TRBJ1-6	TRBV6-5	CASSYSIQGTSPLHF
TRBJ2-1	TRBV20-1	CSALAGASSYNEQFF
TRBJ1-4	TRBV18	CASSPGQVDEKLFF
TRBJ2-3	TRBV7-9	CASSSGVAQYF
TRBJ2-2	TRBV9	CASSGPSGGVNTGELFF
TRBJ2-1	TRBV6-5	CASSYSSASAYEQFF
TRBJ2-5	TRBV20-1	CSGLGSGETQYF
TRBJ2-1	TRBV19	CASSIPRGSSYNEQFF
TRBJ1-2	TRBV7-3	CASSPNGGVRSHYGYTF
TRBJ2-2	TRBV7-3	CASSLWVPGELFF
TRBJ2-7	TRBV3-1	CASSQEGDGSYEQYF
TRBJ1-1	TRBV12-3/TRBV12-4	CASSLEATEAFF
TRBJ1-1	TRBV4-1	CASSQEPRVHTEAFF
TRBJ1-1	TRBV13	CASSLTRGRPGAEAFF
TRBJ2-4	TRBV4-2	CASSQDIRQTLAKNIQYF
TRBJ1-2	TRBV27	CASSAQPNYGYTF
TRBJ2-5	TRBV14	CASSQGQGSGETQYF
TRBJ1-1	TRBV12-3/TRBV12-4	CASSSRHRSTEAFF
TRBJ2-7	TRBV20-1	CSARDRSRGYEQYF
TRBJ1-1	TRBV6-6	CASSYGGALEAFF
TRBJ2-5	TRBV24-1	CATSDFSGRAAETQYF
TRBJ2-2	TRBV11-3	CASSKGLAGGARTGELFF